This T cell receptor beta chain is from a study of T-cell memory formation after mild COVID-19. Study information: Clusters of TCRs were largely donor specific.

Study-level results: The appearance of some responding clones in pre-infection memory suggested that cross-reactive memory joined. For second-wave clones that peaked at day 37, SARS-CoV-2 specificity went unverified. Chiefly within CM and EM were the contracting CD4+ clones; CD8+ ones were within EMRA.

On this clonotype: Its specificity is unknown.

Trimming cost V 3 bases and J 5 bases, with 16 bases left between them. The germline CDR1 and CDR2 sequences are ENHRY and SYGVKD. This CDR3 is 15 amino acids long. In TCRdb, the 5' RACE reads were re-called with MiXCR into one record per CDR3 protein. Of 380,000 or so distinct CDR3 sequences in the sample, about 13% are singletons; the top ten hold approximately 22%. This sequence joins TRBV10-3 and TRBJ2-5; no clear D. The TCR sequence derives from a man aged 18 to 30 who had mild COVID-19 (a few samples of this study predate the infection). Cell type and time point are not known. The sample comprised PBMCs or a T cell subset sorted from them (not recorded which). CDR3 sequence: CAISDSGPLGETQYF. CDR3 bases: TGTGCCATCAGTGACTCCGGACCCCTGGGCGAGACCCAGTACTTC.